Presented here are 19 T cell receptor beta chains from one specimen sequenced in a study of control samples from healthy donors and cancer patients. The data were produced by immunoSEQ multiplex PCR, yet TCRdb's version contains in-frame clones alone and is incomplete. The repertoire includes 100,000 to 150,000 clones, more than 70% of them detected once, and about 3% sits in the top ten. The sample taken for sequencing was blood. The receptors originated from a man between 60 and 75 years old in good health.

The chain links TRBV29-1 to TRBJ1-2; TRBD1 is a possible D gene (6 bases). The length of the CDR3 is 12 residues. Germline V lookup: CDR1 SQVTM, CDR2 ANQGSEA. Deletions cut 3 bases from V and 7 bases from J, with 12 bases between. DNA for the CDR3: TGCAGCGTTGAGTTGGGGGCGCGTGGCTACACCTTC. Protein product: CSVELGARGYTF.

This chain links TRBV19 with TRBJ1-2; unclear D gene. The CDR3 is 12 amino acids. Trimming removed 5 bases from V and 8 bases from J, with 12 bases in between. Germline CDR1 reads LNHDA; CDR2 reads SQIVND (reference sequence). The CDR3 reads CASSYHNGGYTF. CDR3 nucleotide sequence: TGTGCCAGTAGTTATCATAATGGGGGCTACACCTTC.

Here the CDR3 DNA reads TGTGCCAGTAGTGCGGGGTTGTCTGGGGCCAACGTCCTGACTTTC. Its translation is CASSAGLSGANVLTF. The gene calls are TRBV19 and TRBJ2-6, with D maybe TRBD2 (6 bases). Trimming took off 5 bases at V and 1 base at J, with 9 bases between the two ends. The CDR3 length is 15 residues. Germline CDR1 is LNHDA and CDR2 is SQIVND (reference sequence).

The chain employs TRBV18 and TRBJ1-6; TRBD1 agrees at 7 bases. Per germline, CDR1 KGHSH and CDR2 LQKENI. The length of the CDR3 is 14 residues. Trimming took 6 bases from V and 8 from J; bases not matched to a gene: 7. CDR3 in amino acids: CASSFGQVYSPLHF. The DNA of the CDR3 is TGTGCCAGCTCCTTCGGACAGGTGTATTCACCCCTCCACTTT.

The chain has TRBV23-1 and TRBJ1-2; maybe TRBD1 (6 bases). TRBV23-1 is an ORF, and what it does is uncertain. This CDR3 has 15 amino acids. Trimming shortened V by 4 bases and J by 3 bases, and 15 bases separated the two germline ends. Here the CDR3 DNA reads TGCGCCAGCAGTCTCGGGGGCCCCGGGGACTATGGCTACACCTTC. It is translated as CASSLGGPGDYGYTF.

V gene TRBV3-1 (or the pseudogene TRBV3-2) combines with J gene TRBJ2-7; TRBD2 matches 12 bases. V trimming: 2 bases; J trimming: 8 bases; junction bases outside the gene matches: 13. The CDR3 spans 17 residues. In germline, CDR1 is LGHDT, CDR2 YNNKEL (reference sequence). The CDR3 sequence: CASSQPTSGGSPGKQYF. In nucleotides, the CDR3 is TGTGCCAGCAGCCAACCTACTAGCGGGGGGTCCCCGGGCAAGCAGTACTTC.

The V and J genes are TRBV6-5 and TRBJ1-2; weak D call: TRBD1 (6 bases). V shed 4 bases and J shed 4 bases, with 10 bases lying between them. The CDR3 extends over 13 amino acids. Germline CDR1 is MNHEY and CDR2 is SVGAGI. For the CDR3, the DNA is TGTGCCAGCAGTTTCAGGGGACCCTATGGCTACACCTTC. It specifies CASSFRGPYGYTF.

This chain connects TRBV7-7 to TRBJ1-4, with D possibly matching TRBD1 (5 bases). The CDR3 extends over 15 amino acids. The V end lost 3 bases, the J end lost 5 bases, and 13 bases lay between the germline ends. From germline, CDR1 is SSHAT and CDR2 FNYEAQ (reference sequence). CDR3 sequence: CASSLGRSRNEKLFF. Written as DNA, the CDR3 is TGTGCCAGCAGCTTGGGACGGAGCCGGAATGAAAAACTGTTTTTT.

This clone has just one count. The rearrangement joins TRBV10-1 to TRBJ1-3, with 7 bases identical to TRBD1. CDR1 and CDR2 (germline): WNHNN, SYGVQD (reference sequence). The CDR3 is 15 residues long. V was pared by 6 bases and J by 0 bases, with 5 bases of the junction left unmatched. The CDR3 protein is CASSDGTDSGNTIYF. CDR3 bases: TGCGCCAGCAGCGATGGGACAGACTCTGGAAACACCATATATTTT.

This sequence joins TRBV27 and TRBJ1-1; D call uncertain. The CDR3 is made up of 14 amino acids. Germline V gives CDR1 MNHEY, CDR2 SMNVEV (reference sequence). V gave up 9 bases and J gave up 0 bases, with 14 bases separating them. For the CDR3, the DNA is TGTGCCAGTATCTCTTCAATCATGAACACTGAAGCTTTCTTT. Translated: CASISSIMNTEAFF.

This clone was seen once. The CDR3 loop reads CASSVGDRGNEQFF. CDR3 nucleotide sequence: TGTGCCAGCAGCGTAGGCGACAGAGGTAACGAGCAGTTCTTC. The chain couples TRBV9 to TRBJ2-1, with a possible D match to TRBD1 (5 bases). CDR3 size: 14 residues. Trimming left V 0 bases short and J 10 bases short, with 14 bases between. Per germline, CDR1 SGDLS and CDR2 YYNGEE.

The chain employs TRBV19 and TRBJ1-1; a weak D match, TRBD1 (5 bases). The V end was cut by 6 bases, the J end by 3 bases, with 11 bases between. The germline V gene has CDR1 LNHDA and CDR2 SQIVND (reference sequence). This CDR3 spans 13 amino acids. The CDR3 is CASSRDWDTEAFF. Written as DNA, the CDR3 is TGTGCCAGTAGCCGGGACTGGGACACTGAAGCTTTCTTT.

J is TRBJ2-3 and V is TRBV19; the match to TRBD1 covers 9 bases. Germline trimming cut 7 bases from V and 9 bases from J; bases unmatched to any gene: 17. Germline values: CDR1 LNHDA, CDR2 SQIVND (reference sequence). CDR3 length: 16 amino acids. Here the CDR3 reads CASTWTGTGSLSTQYF. Here the CDR3 DNA reads TGTGCCAGTACTTGGACCGGGACAGGGTCCCTCTCGACGCAGTATTTT. The whole variable domain, filled in from reference TRBV19 and TRBJ2-3, reads DGGITQSPKYLFRKEGQNVTLSCEQNLNHDAMYWYRQDPGQGLRLIYYSQIVNDFQKGDIAEGYSVSREKKESFPLTVTSAQKNPTAFYLCASTWTGTGSLSTQYFGPGTRLTVL.

In the case of this clone: A junction end diverges from the germline sequence, so it may reflect a read error. Other DNA sequences in the same sample also yield this CDR3. The chain employs TRBV28 and TRBJ1-4; 9 bases fit TRBD1. CDR3 length: 17 amino acids. CDR1 and CDR2 from the germline V gene are MDHEN and SYDVKM. CDR3 sequence (DNA): TGCGCCAGCAGTTCCATGGACAGGGGACTAACTAATGAAAAACTGTTTTTT. Its protein product is CASSSMDRGLTNEKLFF.

The gene calls are TRBV6-5 and TRBJ1-3; a weak D match, TRBD1 (6 bases). V was cut by 10 bases and J by 7 bases, with 20 bases left in between. This CDR3 region has 14 residues. Germline CDR1 and CDR2: MNHEY and SVGAGI. The CDR3: CATTGPSLLNTIYF. CDR3 coding DNA: TGTGCCACCACAGGGCCCAGTCTGCTGAACACCATATATTTT.

The rearrangement uses TRBV30 and TRBJ2-1; no firm D call. The CDR3 extends over 14 amino acids. Germline loops: CDR1 GTSNPN, CDR2 SVGIG (reference sequence). Trimming took off 3 bases at V and 5 bases at J, with 14 bases between the two ends. As DNA, the CDR3 is TGTGCCTGGAGCGCCTCGACGGAAAACAATGAGCAGTTCTTC. It encodes CAWSASTENNEQFF.

The chain joins TRBV18 to TRBJ2-7; no firm D call. The CDR3 runs 14 residues. Trimming left V 3 bases short and J 3 bases short, with 12 bases between. CDR1 KGHSH and CDR2 LQKENI come from the germline V gene. The CDR3 coding sequence is TGTGCCAGCTCACCCCCCCGTGCAGACTACGAGCAGTACTTC. Translated: CASSPPRADYEQYF.

The chain has TRBV20-1 and TRBJ2-1; TRBD2 aligns across 9 bases. With 3 bases clipped from V and 1 base from J, the junction kept 7 bases outside the gene matches. This CDR3 is built from 16 residues. CDR1 and CDR2 (germline): DFQATT, SNEGSKA (reference sequence). The CDR3 sequence is CSASWAGGSSYNEQFF. The CDR3 DNA sequence: TGCAGTGCTAGTTGGGCGGGGGGGTCATCCTACAATGAGCAGTTCTTC.

The gene calls are TRBV5-1 and TRBJ2-1, with no clear D. V was cut by 0 bases and J by 4 bases, with 8 bases left in between. CDR3 length equals 14 residues. From germline, CDR1 is SGHRS and CDR2 YFSETQ. CDR3 region: CASSLGGDYNEQFF. The CDR3 coding sequence is TGCGCCAGCAGCTTGGGTGGGGATTACAATGAGCAGTTCTTC.